The TCR beta chain described here comes from a study of shared clonotypes between healthy human individuals. Study-level information: The donor pool was made up of two women and a few men aged 18 to 49. Each donor's CD4 naive and CD4 memory cells filled three plates apiece, CD8 naive two, and CD8 memory one.

The repertoire was sequenced with immunoSEQ multiplex PCR; TCRdb's copy has only in-frame clones and lacks some. Of some 1,400,000 clones listed, roughly 96% are singletons. On this clone itself: The antigen remains undetermined.

General study points: The sharing of 4% to 5.5% of naive CD4 clonotypes was seen across several donors. Generation probabilities of non-shared clonotypes were lower (relative to those shared by all four donors).

This CDR3 is built from 15 residues. The trim removed 6 bases at V and 6 bases at J, leaving 9 bases unmatched. CDR1 is SNHLY, CDR2 FYNNEI, per germline. The V and J genes are TRBV2 and TRBJ1-4, with 8 bases aligning to TRBD1. This TCR was recovered from a man younger than 40 in good health. The sample comprised naive CD4+ T cells sorted from blood. Subset of the sample: CD45RA+ positively selected. The CDR3 nucleotides are TGTGCCAGCAGCCCCGAAGCAGGGGGCTATGAAAAACTGTTTTTT. This encodes CASSPEAGGYEKLFF.